What follows are 19 T cell receptor beta chains derived from one specimen sequenced in a study of Ad26.COV2.S vaccination and SARS-CoV-2 variants. Regarding treatment: some 20 received Ad26.COV2.S at low or high dose, single or two shots; roughly 5 received placebo; per-sample allocation not given. Day 63 after the first vaccine or placebo injection was the time point for sampling. Here immunoSEQ multiplex PCR was the method, and the copy in TCRdb shows in-frame clones only, minus some. Found here are over 400,000 clones, roughly 90% of them singletons; the top ten hold less than 2%. The sequenced sample was peripheral blood, obtained in a trial of Ad26.COV2.S vaccine versus placebo. These receptors were taken from a person between 18 and 65 years old who received the Ad26.COV2.S COVID-19 vaccine or a placebo.

This clone appeared a single time. CDR3 nucleotide sequence: TGCGCCAGCAGCCCCACCGGGACACGGAATAATGAAAAACTGTTTTTT. This encodes CASSPTGTRNNEKLFF. V gene TRBV4-1 combines with J gene TRBJ1-4, with D possibly being TRBD1 (6 bases). Looked up from germline, CDR1 is MGHRA and CDR2 is YSYEKL. V shed 4 bases and J shed 4 bases, with 16 bases lying between them. The CDR3 contains 16 residues.

V and J are TRBV5-5 and TRBJ2-1, with a possible D match to TRBD2 (6 bases). Between the trimmed V and J ends, which lost 0 bases and 5 bases, there was a span of 21 bases. Germline V CDR1 and CDR2: SGHKS, YYEKEE (reference sequence). The CDR3 runs to 18 residues. For the CDR3, the DNA is TGTGCCAGCAGCTTGGCGGCGTTGCGGCGGGGTCCCCACAATGAGCAGTTCTTC. Residues: CASSLAALRRGPHNEQFF.

The sample holds one count of this clone. Other DNA sequences of this sample code for an identical CDR3. The chain has TRBV5-1 and TRBJ1-4; a possible D gene is TRBD1 (5 bases). From germline, CDR1 is SGHRS and CDR2 YFSETQ. The ends were cut back, 1 base at V and 3 bases at J, with 7 bases in the middle. The CDR3 runs to 14 residues. The CDR3 sequence is CASSLTGPNEKLFF. CDR3 sequence (DNA): TGCGCCAGCAGCTTGACAGGACCTAATGAAAAACTGTTTTTT.

The J gene is TRBJ1-5, the V gene TRBV11-2; D call uncertain. In germline, CDR1 is SGHAT, CDR2 FQNNGV. The V gene lost 0 bases and the J gene lost 5 bases, with 5 bases spanning the gap. The CDR3 has 13 residues. As DNA, the CDR3 is TGTGCCAGCAGCTTAGATGGGTATCAGCCCCAGCATTTT. Amino acids: CASSLDGYQPQHF.

The chain is built from TRBV7-9 and TRBJ2-2, with 7 nucleotides matching TRBD1. Germline trimming cut 0 bases from V and 1 base from J; bases unmatched to any gene: 8. The CDR3 runs to 18 residues. Germline V gene data show CDR1 as SEHNR and CDR2 as FQNEAQ (reference sequence). The DNA of the CDR3 is TGTGCCAGCAGCTTAGCGTGGGGACAGCAGGTGAACACCGGGGAGCTGTTTTTT. Amino acid sequence: CASSLAWGQQVNTGELFF.

The rearrangement uses TRBV9 and TRBJ2-7; 8 nucleotides agree with TRBD2. The CDR3 runs to 14 residues. Germline V gene lookup returns CDR1 SGDLS and CDR2 YYNGEE. V gave up 0 bases and J gave up 6 bases; unmatched junction bases: 5. The CDR3 nucleotides read TGTGCCAGCAGCGTAGGCGGGGGGACCTCCGAGCAGTACTTC. Residues: CASSVGGGTSEQYF.

This chain connects TRBV3-1 (or the pseudogene TRBV3-2) to TRBJ2-5, with D uncertain. The germline V gene has CDR1 LGHDT and CDR2 YNNKEL (reference sequence). This CDR3 has 14 residues. Between the trimmed V and J ends, which lost 5 bases and 2 bases, there was a span of 12 bases. Written as DNA, the CDR3 is TGTGCCAGCAGCGCGGACCGTTTACAAGAGACCCAGTACTTC. Its translation: CASSADRLQETQYF.

This sequence joins TRBV30 and TRBJ2-5; D gene uncertain. Trimming cost V 0 bases and J 5 bases, with 10 bases left between them. The CDR3 covers 13 residues. Germline V CDR1 and CDR2: GTSNPN, SVGIG (reference sequence). For the CDR3, the DNA is TGTGCCTGGAGTGTATTGGTAACTGAGACCCAGTACTTC. It codes for CAWSVLVTETQYF.

The chain has TRBV5-4 and TRBJ1-2; TRBD1 is a possible D gene (5 bases). V shed 4 bases and J shed 8 bases, with 12 bases lying between them. This CDR3 comprises 12 residues. The V gene's germline CDR1 is SGHNT and CDR2 YYREEE (reference sequence). This chain's CDR3 is CASSVGTAGYTF. In DNA, the CDR3 is TGTGCCAGCAGCGTCGGGACGGCCGGCTACACCTTC. Full variable domain (outside the CDR3, taken from reference TRBV5-4 and TRBJ1-2): ETGVTQSPTHLIKTRGQQVTLRCSSQSGHNTVSWYQQALGQGPQFIFQYYREEENGRGNFPPRFSGLQFPNYSSELNVNALELDDSALYLCASSVGTAGYTFGSGTRLTVV.

The V gene is TRBV28, the J gene TRBJ1-5, with no clear D. From germline, CDR1 is MDHEN and CDR2 SYDVKM. Trimming stripped 4 bases from V and 0 bases from J, with 4 bases between. This CDR3 comprises 13 residues. The CDR3 nucleotides are TGTGCCAGCAGTTCCTATAGCAATCAGCCCCAGCATTTT. It codes for CASSSYSNQPQHF.

This rearrangement joins TRBV21-1 to TRBJ1-2; no DNA check was done on the table's D call, TRBD1. TRBV21-1 is annotated as a pseudogene. The CDR3 runs 16 residues. CDR3 nucleotides: TGTGCCAGCAACCCATCCCCGGACAGGGGGGTTCGCGGCTACACCTTC. The encoded protein is CASNPSPDRGVRGYTF.

Only one count was recorded for this clone. This chain links TRBV29-1 with TRBJ1-1, with 7 bases matching TRBD1. Per the germline V gene, CDR1 is SQVTM and CDR2 is ANQGSEA. The CDR3 is 13 residues long. The V segment lost 3 bases and the J segment 0 bases; nucleotides outside the gene matches: 1. For the CDR3, the DNA is TGCAGCGTTGAGGGGACAGTGAACACTGAAGCTTTCTTT. Translating gives CSVEGTVNTEAFF.

The rearrangement joins TRBV30 to TRBJ1-2, with 8 bases matching TRBD1. Germline V gene sequence: CDR1 GTSNPN, CDR2 SVGIG (reference sequence). CDR3 length: 16 amino acids. V gave up 3 bases and J gave up 0 bases; unmatched junction bases: 9. The CDR3 is CAWRGDRSRANYGYTF. The CDR3 region has the DNA TGTGCCTGGAGGGGGGACAGGTCCAGGGCTAACTATGGCTACACCTTC.

The chain uses TRBV4-3 and TRBJ2-2; weak D call: TRBD1 (5 bases). V was trimmed by 0 bases and J by 7 bases, leaving 21 bases between them. There are 18 residues in the CDR3. Germline V gene data show CDR1 as LGHNA and CDR2 as YSLEER. In DNA, the CDR3 is TGCGCCAGCAGCCAAGAGGACCCACAGGCCCTCGGTGGCGGGGAGCTGTTTTTT. Translated: CASSQEDPQALGGGELFF.

This clone occurred once. The chain links TRBV7-9 to TRBJ1-5; 7 bases align to TRBD1. Looked up from germline, CDR1 is SEHNR and CDR2 is FQNEAQ (reference sequence). Trimming cost V 5 bases and J 3 bases; bases outside gene matches: 13. This CDR3 has 17 amino acids. CDR3 sequence: CASSQTGFGTPNQPQHF. The CDR3 bases are TGTGCCAGCAGCCAGACAGGGTTTGGAACCCCCAATCAGCCCCAGCATTTT.

This clone has just one count. This rearrangement joins TRBV20-1 to TRBJ1-5; 9 positions agree with TRBD1. Losses at the gene ends were 3 bases for V and 4 bases for J; bases not matched to a gene: 4. CDR3 length equals 14 residues. CDR1 is DFQATT and CDR2 is SNEGSKA in the germline V gene (reference sequence). CDR3 DNA sequence: TGCAGTGCTAGTAGGGACAGGGTTAATCAGCCCCAGCATTTT. Encoded protein: CSASRDRVNQPQHF.

Only a few counts were recorded for this clone. The rearrangement joins TRBV3-1 (or the pseudogene TRBV3-2) to TRBJ1-5, with a weak D call TRBD1 (5 bases). Trimming took off 0 bases at V and 6 bases at J, with 9 bases between the two ends. The germline V gene encodes CDR1 LGHDT and CDR2 YNNKEL (reference sequence). This CDR3 has 14 residues. As DNA, the CDR3 is TGTGCCAGCAGCCAAGAGTTGAGGGGTCAGCCCCAGCATTTT. Amino acid sequence: CASSQELRGQPQHF.

This chain uses TRBV6-6 with TRBJ1-1; 7 bases are shared with TRBD1. Trimming at V came to 5 bases and at J to 7 bases, leaving 7 bases not matched to a gene. Germline V CDR1 and CDR2: MNHNY, SVGAGI (reference sequence). The CDR3 is 13 residues long. This chain's CDR3 is CASSEGQPLEAFF. DNA of the CDR3: TGTGCCAGCAGTGAGGGACAGCCACTTGAAGCTTTCTTT.

The chain employs TRBV5-1 and TRBJ1-4, with 7 bases lining up with TRBD1. CDR3 length: 14 amino acids. The trim removed 4 bases at V and 7 bases at J, leaving 7 bases unmatched. Germline V gene lookup returns CDR1 SGHRS and CDR2 YFSETQ. CDR3 nucleotides: TGCGCCAGCAGCCTGACAGGGTCTGGTGAAAAACTGTTTTTT. It encodes CASSLTGSGEKLFF.